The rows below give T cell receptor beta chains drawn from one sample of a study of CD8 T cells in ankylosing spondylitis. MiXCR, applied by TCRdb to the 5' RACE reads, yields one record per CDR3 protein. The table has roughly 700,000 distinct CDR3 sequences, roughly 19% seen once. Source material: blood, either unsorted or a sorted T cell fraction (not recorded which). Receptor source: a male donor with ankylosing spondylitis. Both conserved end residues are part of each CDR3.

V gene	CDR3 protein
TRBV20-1	CSARDHKGEVETQYF
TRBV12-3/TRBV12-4	CASSSWDSNQPQHF
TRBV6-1	CASSDLGRTPLHF
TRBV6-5	CASSYSQGAGTDTQYF
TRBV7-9	CASSGGGRSGNTIYF
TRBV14	CASSQAGARTQYF
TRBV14	CASSQSLRADTQYF
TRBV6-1	CASSEAAHQPIYEQYF
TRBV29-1	CSVVGDRNTYEQYF
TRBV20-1	CSARDRFSDIQYF
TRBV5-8	CASSLGTGGAQPQHF
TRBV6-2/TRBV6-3	CASSYSSPLVLHEQYF
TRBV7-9	CASSLSSGQSYEQYF
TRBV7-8	CASSLDSGSFTGELFF